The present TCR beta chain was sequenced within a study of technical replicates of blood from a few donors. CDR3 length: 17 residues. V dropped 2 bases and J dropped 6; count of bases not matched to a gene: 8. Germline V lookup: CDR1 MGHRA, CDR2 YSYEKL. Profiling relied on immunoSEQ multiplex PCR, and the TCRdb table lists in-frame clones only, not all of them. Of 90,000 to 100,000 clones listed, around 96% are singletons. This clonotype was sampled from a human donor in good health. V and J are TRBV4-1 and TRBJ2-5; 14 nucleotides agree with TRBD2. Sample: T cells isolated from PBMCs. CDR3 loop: CASSQLGLAGDGKTQYF. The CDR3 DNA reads TGCGCCAGCAGCCAATTGGGACTAGCGGGAGACGGCAAGACCCAGTACTTC.